The rows below give T cell receptor beta chains drawn from one sample of a study of a mutant IDH1 vaccine in newly diagnosed glioma. The antigens these receptors bind are not known. This table comes from immunoSEQ multiplex PCR, and its TCRdb copy is limited to in-frame clones, with some not included. The sample holds tens of thousands of clones, 80% to 90% seen once. The material sequenced was PBMCs, taken from a glioma patient whose treatment included an IDH1 peptide vaccine. All receptors come from a man in his forties or fifties with glioma. Each CDR3 is given with its conserved first and last residue. Rows may omit the clone size; those that give it use once, few, many or a size class.

j_gene,abundance,v_gene,CDR3aa
TRBJ2-1,NA,TRBV9,CASSPPPGQVYNEQFF
TRBJ2-7,NA,TRBV9,CASSVLPSLSQQYF
TRBJ2-7,NA,TRBV4-1,CASSQGALGSSYEQYF
TRBJ2-6,NA,TRBV7-8,CASSLGGRGRSGANVLTF
TRBJ2-5,NA,TRBV14,CASSLWGRAETQYF
TRBJ2-1,NA,TRBV18,CASSPTLGLAGHNEQFF
TRBJ2-2,NA,TRBV25-1,CASSGSIAGGRTGELFF
TRBJ2-7,NA,TRBV5-6,CASRLLGGGAPYEQYF
TRBJ1-4,NA,TRBV15,CATSRAGATNEKLFF
TRBJ1-4,NA,TRBV6-6,CASSSRDRGDKKLFF
TRBJ2-1,few,TRBV5-1,CASSLTRAKGNEQFF
TRBJ1-5,NA,TRBV28,CASTRGDLNQPQHF
TRBJ2-7,NA,TRBV27,CASSLAPTASYEQYF
TRBJ1-5,NA,TRBV18,CASSSMGGAGNQPQHF
TRBJ2-6,NA,TRBV7-9,CASSSPYDAFSGANVLTF
TRBJ2-1,NA,TRBV6-1,CASLTGTSGRNEQFF
TRBJ1-2,NA,TRBV27,CASSLSLRGPLHF
TRBJ2-2,NA,TRBV7-9,CASSLAGYTGELFF
TRBJ1-2,few,TRBV6-5,CASSRNRNTNYGYTF
TRBJ2-1,NA,TRBV13,CASSLRLQGGGEQFF
TRBJ2-2,NA,TRBV5-4,CASSLGNGELFF
TRBJ1-5,NA,TRBV7-9,CASSSTYEQGSQPQHF